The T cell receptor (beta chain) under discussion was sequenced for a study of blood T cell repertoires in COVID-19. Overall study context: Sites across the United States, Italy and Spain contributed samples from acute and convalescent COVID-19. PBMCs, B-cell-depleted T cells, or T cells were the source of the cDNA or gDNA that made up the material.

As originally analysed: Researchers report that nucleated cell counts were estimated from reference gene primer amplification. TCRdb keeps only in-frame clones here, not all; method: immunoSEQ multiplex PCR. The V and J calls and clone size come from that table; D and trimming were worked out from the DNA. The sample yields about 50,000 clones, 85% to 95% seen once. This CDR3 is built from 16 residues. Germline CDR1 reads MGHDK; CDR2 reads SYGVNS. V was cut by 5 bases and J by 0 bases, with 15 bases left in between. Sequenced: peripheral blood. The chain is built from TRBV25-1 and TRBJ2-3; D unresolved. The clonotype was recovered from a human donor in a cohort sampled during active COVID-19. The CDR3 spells CASSPETEPSTDTQYF. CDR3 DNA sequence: TGTGCCAGCAGTCCAGAAACAGAACCTAGCACAGATACGCAGTATTTT.